This paragraph covers one T cell receptor beta chain sequence. This entry comes from a study of control samples from healthy donors and cancer patients. The CDR3 runs to 14 residues. Trimming at V came to 0 bases and at J to 7 bases, leaving 4 bases not matched to a gene. CDR1 is SGHRS, CDR2 YFSETQ, per germline. Libraries were prepared by immunoSEQ multiplex PCR; TCRdb keeps only in-frame clonotypes and omits some of them. This sample has 150,000 to 160,000 clones, with approximately 94% found just once. The specimen sequenced was blood. The J gene is TRBJ2-1, the V gene TRBV5-1, with 7 bases identical to TRBD2. The receptor comes from a man aged 35 to 55 in good health. The CDR3 coding sequence is TGCGCCAGCAGCTTGGCAGGGCGGGGGAATGAGCAGTTCTTC. Its translation is CASSLAGRGNEQFF. Combining the CDR3 with reference TRBV5-1 and TRBJ2-1 gives the whole variable domain KAGVTQTPRYLIKTRGQQVTLSCSPISGHRSVSWYQQTPGQGLQFLFEYFSETQRNKGNFPGRFSGRQFSNSRSEMNVSTLELGDSALYLCASSLAGRGNEQFFGPGTRLTVL.